These T cell receptor beta chains were read from a single sample in a study of blood T cell repertoires in COVID-19. Here immunoSEQ multiplex PCR was the method, and the copy in TCRdb shows in-frame clones only, minus some. The table includes about 280,000 clones, approximately 83% detected once. Sequenced input: peripheral blood. Receptor source: a woman aged 30 to 39 who had recovered from COVID-19. The CDR3 runs from the conserved cysteine through the conserved F or W. Fields, in order: D gene, clone size, V gene, J gene, CDR3 DNA, CDR3 protein. The D gene is left open where the match is weak. Only part of the rows carry a size: once, few, many, or a class if the clone is expanded.

D gene: TRBD1; clone size: few; V gene: TRBV9; J gene: TRBJ1-2; CDR3 DNA: TGTGCCAGCCGGGACAGGGGGCGCGTTGGAGGCTACACCTTC; CDR3 protein: CASRDRGRVGGYTF
D gene: .; clone size: .; V gene: TRBV5-6; J gene: TRBJ1-4; CDR3 DNA: TGTGCCAGCAGCTCCCTAGGACAGTCTAATGAAAAACTGTTTTTT; CDR3 protein: CASSSLGQSNEKLFF
D gene: .; clone size: .; V gene: TRBV7-9; J gene: TRBJ2-2; CDR3 DNA: TGTGCCAGCAGCTTAGTAGCGGAATCCACCGGGGAGCTGTTTTTT; CDR3 protein: CASSLVAESTGELFF
D gene: .; clone size: .; V gene: TRBV7-2; J gene: TRBJ2-3; CDR3 DNA: TGTGCCAGCAGCCCTGGGCCCAACACAGATACGCAGTATTTT; CDR3 protein: CASSPGPNTDTQYF
D gene: .; clone size: .; V gene: TRBV9; J gene: TRBJ2-1; CDR3 DNA: TGTGCCAGCAGCGTAGGGGGGGCCTACAATGAGCAGTTCTTC; CDR3 protein: CASSVGGAYNEQFF
D gene: TRBD2; clone size: .; V gene: TRBV28; J gene: TRBJ2-1; CDR3 DNA: TGTGCCAGCAGTCTTTTCGGGGGGGAAGCCGAGCAGTTCTTC; CDR3 protein: CASSLFGGEAEQFF
D gene: .; clone size: .; V gene: TRBV19; J gene: TRBJ1-5; CDR3 DNA: TGTGCCAGTATGGGATGGGGGGGCAATCAGCCCCAGCATTTT; CDR3 protein: CASMGWGGNQPQHF
D gene: .; clone size: once; V gene: TRBV5-6; J gene: TRBJ2-5; CDR3 DNA: TGTGCCAGCAGCGGCGAGACCCAGTACTTC; CDR3 protein: CASSGETQYF
D gene: .; clone size: .; V gene: TRBV27; J gene: TRBJ1-2; CDR3 DNA: TGTGCCAGTTCAGTGGGGGGGCAAAACTATGGCTACACCTTC; CDR3 protein: CASSVGGQNYGYTF
D gene: .; clone size: .; V gene: TRBV3-1/TRBV3-2; J gene: TRBJ1-2; CDR3 DNA: TGTGCCAGCAGCCAAGGGGGTACGGACAGTCACTATGGCTACACCTTC; CDR3 protein: CASSQGGTDSHYGYTF
D gene: TRBD2; clone size: few; V gene: TRBV9; J gene: TRBJ2-3; CDR3 DNA: TGTGCCAGCAGCGCAATGGGACTAGCGGGAGGGCCCGGAGATACGCAGTATTTT; CDR3 protein: CASSAMGLAGGPGDTQYF
D gene: TRBD2; clone size: .; V gene: TRBV19; J gene: TRBJ2-3; CDR3 DNA: TGTGCCAGTAGTACTGGACTAGCGAGGCAATATTTT; CDR3 protein: CASSTGLARQYF
D gene: TRBD1; clone size: .; V gene: TRBV5-4; J gene: TRBJ2-7; CDR3 DNA: TGTGCCAGCAGCTTGTGGTTATGGGGACAGGGTAACATGAACTACGAGCAGTACTTC; CDR3 protein: CASSLWLWGQGNMNYEQYF
D gene: .; clone size: once; V gene: TRBV21-1; J gene: TRBJ2-7; CDR3 DNA: TGTGCCAGCAGCAAAGTTGGGGACAGGGAGGACGAGCAGTACTTC; CDR3 protein: CASSKVGDREDEQYF
D gene: .; clone size: .; V gene: TRBV20-1; J gene: TRBJ2-5; CDR3 DNA: TGCAGTGCTAGTCCGGCGGTGGGTGAGACCCAGTACTTC; CDR3 protein: CSASPAVGETQYF
D gene: .; clone size: .; V gene: TRBV10-3; J gene: TRBJ2-1; CDR3 DNA: TGTGCCATCAGTGAGTCGGAGGGGGCTGGGGAGCAGTTCTTC; CDR3 protein: CAISESEGAGEQFF
D gene: .; clone size: once; V gene: TRBV18; J gene: TRBJ1-5; CDR3 DNA: TGTGCCAGCTCACCACGCGGGGAGGGGTATCAGCCCCAGCATTTT; CDR3 protein: CASSPRGEGYQPQHF
D gene: TRBD1; clone size: .; V gene: TRBV7-2; J gene: TRBJ2-1; CDR3 DNA: TGTGCCAGCAGCTCACAGGGGGTCCCGGGCAATGAGCAGTTCTTC; CDR3 protein: CASSSQGVPGNEQFF
D gene: .; clone size: .; V gene: TRBV11-3; J gene: TRBJ2-1; CDR3 DNA: TGTGCCAGCAGCGCGGGACTGACCCCTTCCAATGAGCAGTTCTTC; CDR3 protein: CASSAGLTPSNEQFF
D gene: .; clone size: .; V gene: TRBV13; J gene: TRBJ2-3; CDR3 DNA: TGTGCCAGCAGCCGTGGGCACTTGACAGATACGCAGTATTTT; CDR3 protein: CASSRGHLTDTQYF
D gene: .; clone size: .; V gene: TRBV7-8; J gene: TRBJ2-7; CDR3 DNA: TGTGCCAGCACCAGAGACTCTGCCTACGAGCAGTACTTC; CDR3 protein: CASTRDSAYEQYF
D gene: .; clone size: .; V gene: TRBV2; J gene: TRBJ2-3; CDR3 DNA: TGTGCCAGCATCAACCTAAATACGCAGTATTTT; CDR3 protein: CASINLNTQYF
D gene: .; clone size: .; V gene: TRBV5-6; J gene: TRBJ2-7; CDR3 DNA: TGTGCCAGCAGTGCGCAAACCTACGAGCAGTACTTC; CDR3 protein: CASSAQTYEQYF
D gene: TRBD1; clone size: .; V gene: TRBV27; J gene: TRBJ1-2; CDR3 DNA: TGTGCCAGCAGTTCGAGGACAGGGGGGGTTGAGGGCTACACCTTC; CDR3 protein: CASSSRTGGVEGYTF
D gene: .; clone size: .; V gene: TRBV27; J gene: TRBJ1-2; CDR3 DNA: TGTGCCAGCAGTTTACGGGGAAACGGGTATGGCTACACCTTC; CDR3 protein: CASSLRGNGYGYTF
D gene: .; clone size: .; V gene: TRBV6-1; J gene: TRBJ1-5; CDR3 DNA: TGTGCCAGCAGTGAAGCAATGGGGGGAGGTCAGCCCCAGCATTTT; CDR3 protein: CASSEAMGGGQPQHF
D gene: TRBD1; clone size: .; V gene: TRBV6-2/TRBV6-3; J gene: TRBJ2-3; CDR3 DNA: TGTGCCAGCAGCAGTTACGAGACAGGGGTAACAGATACGCAGTATTTT; CDR3 protein: CASSSYETGVTDTQYF
D gene: TRBD1; clone size: .; V gene: TRBV5-6; J gene: TRBJ1-3; CDR3 DNA: TGTGCCAGCAGCCGACAGGGGGGTGGAAACACCATATATTTT; CDR3 protein: CASSRQGGGNTIYF
D gene: .; clone size: .; V gene: TRBV10-3; J gene: TRBJ1-1; CDR3 DNA: TGTGCCATCAGTGAGTCGAGGGGGGGGACTGAAGCTTTCTTT; CDR3 protein: CAISESRGGTEAFF
D gene: TRBD2; clone size: .; V gene: TRBV29-1; J gene: TRBJ2-5; CDR3 DNA: TGCAGCGTTGATTATTCGGGGGGAGGGCAGTCCCAGTACTTC; CDR3 protein: CSVDYSGGGQSQYF
D gene: .; clone size: few; V gene: TRBV19; J gene: TRBJ2-7; CDR3 DNA: TGTGCTACAGGGTCCTACGAGCAGTACTTC; CDR3 protein: CATGSYEQYF
D gene: .; clone size: .; V gene: TRBV11-2; J gene: TRBJ2-7; CDR3 DNA: TGTGCCAGCAGCTTGGGGCAGAACGAGCAGTACTTC; CDR3 protein: CASSLGQNEQYF
D gene: .; clone size: .; V gene: TRBV27; J gene: TRBJ2-2; CDR3 DNA: TGTGCCAGCAGTTTAACAGACACCGGGGAGCTGTTTTTT; CDR3 protein: CASSLTDTGELFF
D gene: .; clone size: .; V gene: TRBV12-3/TRBV12-4; J gene: TRBJ2-3; CDR3 DNA: TGTGCCAGCAGCTCCCCCCCTAGCGATACGCAGTATTTT; CDR3 protein: CASSSPPSDTQYF
D gene: .; clone size: .; V gene: TRBV7-3; J gene: TRBJ1-5; CDR3 DNA: TGTGCCAGCATGGGTCAGGAAAATCAGCCCCAGCATTTT; CDR3 protein: CASMGQENQPQHF
D gene: TRBD1; clone size: .; V gene: TRBV5-4; J gene: TRBJ1-1; CDR3 DNA: TGTGCCAGCAGCTCTGGGACAGACCTTGAAGCTTTCTTT; CDR3 protein: CASSSGTDLEAFF
D gene: .; clone size: .; V gene: TRBV5-4; J gene: TRBJ2-7; CDR3 DNA: TGTGCCAGCAGCTTGACGGGATATAATAAAAACTACGAGCAGTACTTC; CDR3 protein: CASSLTGYNKNYEQYF
D gene: TRBD2; clone size: .; V gene: TRBV7-3; J gene: TRBJ2-3; CDR3 DNA: TGTGCCAGCAGCTCAGGGACTAGCGGGAGGCCAGATACGCAGTATTTT; CDR3 protein: CASSSGTSGRPDTQYF
D gene: TRBD1; clone size: .; V gene: TRBV3-1/TRBV3-2; J gene: TRBJ1-4; CDR3 DNA: TGTGCCAGCAGCCCTCTAGGACAGGGATTCTCTAATGAAAAACTGTTTTTT; CDR3 protein: CASSPLGQGFSNEKLFF
D gene: .; clone size: .; V gene: TRBV7-2; J gene: TRBJ1-1; CDR3 DNA: TGTGCCAGCAGCTCCCGGAACAGGGCCGTGAACACTGAAGCTTTCTTT; CDR3 protein: CASSSRNRAVNTEAFF
D gene: TRBD1; clone size: .; V gene: TRBV15; J gene: TRBJ2-3; CDR3 DNA: TGTGCCACCAGCAGGGACAGGGGGCAGACAGATACGCAGTATTTT; CDR3 protein: CATSRDRGQTDTQYF
D gene: .; clone size: .; V gene: TRBV7-9; J gene: TRBJ1-4; CDR3 DNA: TGTGCCAGCAGCTTTGGGGGCGACGGGCTTTGGGAAAAACTGTTTTTT; CDR3 protein: CASSFGGDGLWEKLFF